This TCR beta chain was captured in a study of low-dose radiotherapy and immunotherapy resistance in tumors. Looking at the study overall: The treatment that patients received was intravenous nivolumab 240 mg every two weeks plus ipilimumab 1 mg/kg every six weeks.

Alpha- and beta-chain coverage of first-strand cDNA came from TRAV- and TRBV-specific primers. A constant-region primer paired with the V-primer adapter amplified TCRs over about 20 PCR cycles. Using its own MiXCR run on the reads, TCRdb lists one record per CDR3 protein. The sample holds 18,000 or so distinct CDR3 sequences, around 67% seen once. The clonotype comes from a human donor with advanced metastatic prostate, ovarian, gallbladder or colorectal cancer (not recorded which). This table probably holds off-target reads from a library built for another chain.

CDR3 nucleotides: TGCAGTGCTAGCCCGACTAGCGGGCCATACAATGAGCAGTTCTTC. It yields the protein CSASPTSGPYNEQFF. The rearrangement uses TRBV20-1 and TRBJ2-1; 10 bases agree with TRBD2. V shed 3 bases, J shed 4 bases, and the junction held 6 bases outside the gene matches. CDR1 and CDR2 from the germline V gene are DFQATT and SNEGSKA (reference sequence). This CDR3 spans 15 amino acids.